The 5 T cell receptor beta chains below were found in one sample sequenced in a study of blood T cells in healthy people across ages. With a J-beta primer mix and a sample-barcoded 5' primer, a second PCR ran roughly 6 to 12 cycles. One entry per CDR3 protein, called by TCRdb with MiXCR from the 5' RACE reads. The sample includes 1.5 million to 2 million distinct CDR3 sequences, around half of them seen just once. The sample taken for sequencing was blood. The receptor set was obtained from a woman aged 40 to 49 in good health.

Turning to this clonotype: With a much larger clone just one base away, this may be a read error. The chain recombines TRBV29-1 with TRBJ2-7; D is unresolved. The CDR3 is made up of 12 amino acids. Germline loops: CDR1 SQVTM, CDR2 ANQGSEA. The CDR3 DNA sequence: TGCGGCGTTGCGTCCGGAACCTACGAGCAGTACTTC. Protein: CGVASGTYEQYF.

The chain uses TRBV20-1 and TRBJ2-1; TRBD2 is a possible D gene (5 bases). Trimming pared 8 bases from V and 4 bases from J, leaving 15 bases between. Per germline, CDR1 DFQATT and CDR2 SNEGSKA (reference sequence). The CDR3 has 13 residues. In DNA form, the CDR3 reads TGCAGTCCCACCCCACAGCGGTACAATGAGCAGTTCTTC. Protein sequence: CSPTPQRYNEQFF.

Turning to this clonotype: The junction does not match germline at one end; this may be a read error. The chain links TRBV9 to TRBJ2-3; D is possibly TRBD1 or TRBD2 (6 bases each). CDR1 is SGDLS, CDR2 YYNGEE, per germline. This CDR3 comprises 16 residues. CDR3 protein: CVSSGTFGGGTDTQYF. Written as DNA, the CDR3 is TGTGTCAGCAGCGGCACATTCGGGGGCGGCACAGATACGCAGTATTTT.

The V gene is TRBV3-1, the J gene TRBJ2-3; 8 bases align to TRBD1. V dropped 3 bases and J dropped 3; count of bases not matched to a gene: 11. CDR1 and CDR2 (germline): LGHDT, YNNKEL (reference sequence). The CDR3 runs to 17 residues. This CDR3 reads CASSQYTGGRYTDTQYF. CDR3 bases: TGTGCCAGCAGCCAGTATACAGGGGGGCGATATACAGATACGCAGTATTTT.

The CDR3 DNA sequence: TGTGCCAGCAGCCTCCGGGGAACGGGGTGGGAGAACACCGGGGAGCTGTTTTTT. It encodes CASSLRGTGWENTGELFF. This chain connects TRBV7-2 to TRBJ2-2; possibly TRBD2 for D (5 bases). The V end lost 5 bases, the J end lost 1 base, and 20 bases lay between the germline ends. The CDR3 has 18 amino acids. CDR1 and CDR2 from the germline V gene are SGHTA and FQGNSA.